Presented here are 10 T cell receptor beta chains from one specimen sequenced in a study of cytomegalovirus exposure and HLA in healthy donors. The study ran its PCR with 60 Vbeta and 13 Jbeta primers. The data were produced by immunoSEQ multiplex PCR, yet TCRdb's version contains in-frame clones alone and is incomplete. The repertoire consists of around 120,000 clones, with 65% to 90% occurring once and the leading ten covering 1% to 1.5%. Sequenced input: PBMCs. These receptors all come from a girl aged 2-10 years in good health and CMV-seronegative.

The J gene is TRBJ1-1, the V gene TRBV10-3; TRBD1 matches 10 bases. Per germline, CDR1 ENHRY and CDR2 SYGVKD. The CDR3 contains 17 residues. V lost 3 bases to trimming and J lost 1 base; unmatched junction nucleotides: 8. The CDR3 nucleotides read TGTGCCATCAGTGACTCTAGCCGACAGGGGGCGAACACTGAAGCTTTCTTT. Its protein is CAISDSSRQGANTEAFF.

J is TRBJ2-7 and V is TRBV19; 7 bases align to TRBD1. Germline CDR1 reads LNHDA; CDR2 reads SQIVND (reference sequence). The CDR3 is 15 residues long. The J segment lost 9 bases and the V segment lost 1 base, leaving 12 bases of the junction unmatched. The CDR3 region has the DNA TGTGCCAGTAGTATAGGTGTAAGGGGACAGACGGTGCAGTACTTC. It specifies CASSIGVRGQTVQYF.

The rearrangement links TRBV9 to TRBJ2-5, with D perhaps TRBD2 (7 bases). The CDR3 has 14 residues. CDR1 is SGDLS, CDR2 YYNGEE, per germline. With 3 bases removed from V and 5 bases from J, the gap between germline ends came to 14 bases. The CDR3 coding sequence is TGTGCCAGCAGCGAAGGGGGGGTAGGGGAGACCCAGTACTTC. This codes for CASSEGGVGETQYF.

The chain's CDR3 is CASSQVLGATNEKLFF. CDR3 bases: TGCGCCAGCAGCCAAGTTTTAGGGGCCACTAATGAAAAACTGTTTTTT. J is TRBJ1-4 and V is TRBV4-1; D might be TRBD1 (5 bases). Deletions cut 1 base from V and 2 bases from J, with 11 bases between. There are 16 residues in the CDR3. Germline V gene lookup returns CDR1 MGHRA and CDR2 YSYEKL.

The chain carries TRBV28 and TRBJ2-7; 9 bases align to TRBD1. V was clipped by 5 bases and J by 2 bases; unmatched bases: 7. Germline V gene sequence: CDR1 MDHEN, CDR2 SYDVKM. The CDR3 length is 15 residues. CDR3 nucleotides: TGTGCCAGCAGTCGCCCCGGGACAGGGACCTACGAGCAGTACTTC. It translates to CASSRPGTGTYEQYF.

The V gene is TRBV27, the J gene TRBJ1-2, with 9 bases that match TRBD1. CDR3 length: 18 residues. Germline CDR1 reads MNHEY; CDR2 reads SMNVEV (reference sequence). V dropped 6 bases and J dropped 6; count of bases not matched to a gene: 20. CDR3 in amino acids: CASRKKSGTGSLLDGYTF. DNA for the CDR3: TGTGCCAGCAGGAAAAAATCCGGGACAGGGTCCCTGTTGGATGGCTACACCTTC.

This chain connects TRBV13 to TRBJ2-7; 7 bases fit TRBD1. J was trimmed by 4 bases and V by 5 bases; bases with no gene match: 11. CDR1 is PRHDT, CDR2 FYEKMQ, per germline (reference sequence). The CDR3 loop spans 15 amino acids. This chain's CDR3 is CASSLGQRGLYEQYF. The CDR3 nucleotides are TGTGCCAGCAGCCTGGGTCAGAGGGGGCTGTACGAGCAGTACTTC.

This clone was recorded once. V and J are TRBV2 and TRBJ2-6; 7 bases are shared with TRBD1. CDR1 is SNHLY, CDR2 FYNNEI, per germline. The CDR3 runs 18 residues. J lost 0 bases, V lost 3 bases, and 8 bases had no gene match. The CDR3 bases are TGTGCCAGCAGTGAGGGACAGATGGTCCTCTCTGGGGCCAACGTCCTGACTTTC. The encoded protein is CASSEGQMVLSGANVLTF.

The chain combines TRBV29-1 with TRBJ1-2; weak D call: TRBD1 (6 bases). Germline V gives CDR1 SQVTM, CDR2 ANQGSEA. Trimming pared 7 bases from V and 3 bases from J, leaving 15 bases between. CDR3 length: 13 amino acids. The CDR3 sequence: CSASSRGYYGYTF. CDR3 sequence (DNA): TGCAGCGCCTCATCCAGGGGTTACTATGGCTACACCTTC.

This clone was counted a few times. CDR3 nucleotides: TGTGCCAGCAGCGGAAACAGGGTGGGAAACACTGAAGCTTTCTTT. Amino acids: CASSGNRVGNTEAFF. The rearrangement uses TRBV5-4 and TRBJ1-1, with a possible D match to TRBD1 (6 bases). CDR3 length: 15 amino acids. V gave up 4 bases and J gave up 2 bases, with 15 bases separating them. The V gene's germline CDR1 is SGHNT and CDR2 YYREEE (reference sequence).